This T cell receptor (beta chain) comes out of a study of identical twins. The CDR3 spans 15 residues. The germline CDR1 and CDR2 sequences are LNHNV and YYDKDF (reference sequence). After removal of 5 bases from V and 6 bases from J, the junction contained 9 bases not matched to a gene. A universal primer site came from template switching; cDNA carried unique molecular identifiers. TCRdb ran MiXCR on the 5' RACE reads and lists one entry per CDR3 protein. The sample has hundreds of thousands of distinct CDR3 sequences; around 6% are singletons. The sample was naive T cells sorted from blood. This chain links TRBV15 with TRBJ2-1, with TRBD2 identical over 8 bases. The TCR comes from a man aged 18-30 years in good health. The CDR3 here is CATSGGTRGFNEQFF. CDR3 nucleotide sequence: TGTGCCACCAGCGGCGGGACTAGGGGTTTCAATGAGCAGTTCTTC.